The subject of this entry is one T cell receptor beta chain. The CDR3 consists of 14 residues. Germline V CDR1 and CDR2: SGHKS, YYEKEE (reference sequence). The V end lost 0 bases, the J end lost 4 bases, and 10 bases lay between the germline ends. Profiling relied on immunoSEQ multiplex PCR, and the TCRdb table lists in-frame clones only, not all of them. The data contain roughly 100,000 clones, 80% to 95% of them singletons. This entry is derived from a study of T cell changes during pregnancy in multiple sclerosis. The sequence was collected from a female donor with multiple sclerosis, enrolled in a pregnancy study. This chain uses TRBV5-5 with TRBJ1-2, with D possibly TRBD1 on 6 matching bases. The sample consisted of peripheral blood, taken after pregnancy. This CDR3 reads CASSLEGHSYGYTF. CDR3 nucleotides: TGTGCCAGCAGCTTGGAGGGACACAGCTATGGCTACACCTTC.